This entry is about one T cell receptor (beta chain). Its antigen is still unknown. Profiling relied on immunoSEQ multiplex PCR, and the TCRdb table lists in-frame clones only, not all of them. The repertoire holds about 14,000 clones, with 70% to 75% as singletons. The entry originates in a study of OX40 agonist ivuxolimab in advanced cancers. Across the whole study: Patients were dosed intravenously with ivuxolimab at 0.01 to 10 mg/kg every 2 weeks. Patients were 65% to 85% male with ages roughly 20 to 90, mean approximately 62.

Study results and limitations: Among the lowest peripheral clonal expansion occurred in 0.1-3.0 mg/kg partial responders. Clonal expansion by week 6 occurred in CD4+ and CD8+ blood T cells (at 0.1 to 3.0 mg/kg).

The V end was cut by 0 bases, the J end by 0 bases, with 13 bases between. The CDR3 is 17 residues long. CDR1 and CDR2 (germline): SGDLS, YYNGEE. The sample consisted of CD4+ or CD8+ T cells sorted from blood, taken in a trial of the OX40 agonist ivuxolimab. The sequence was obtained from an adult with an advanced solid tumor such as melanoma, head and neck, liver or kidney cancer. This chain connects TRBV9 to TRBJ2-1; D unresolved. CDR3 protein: CASSVAATPSSYNEQFF. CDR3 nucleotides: TGTGCCAGCAGCGTAGCGGCTACCCCGAGCTCCTACAATGAGCAGTTCTTC.